This passage covers 5 T cell receptor beta chains from one sample sequenced in a study of blood T cell repertoires in COVID-19. Assay used: immunoSEQ multiplex PCR; TCRdb lists only in-frame clones, some missing. The sample contains more than 35,000 clones, about 82% of which appear only once. Sequenced sample: peripheral blood. These receptors were obtained from a man aged 80 or over with active or convalescent COVID-19.

The J gene is TRBJ2-1, the V gene TRBV3-1 (or the pseudogene TRBV3-2), with TRBD2 as a possible D gene (5 bases). The CDR3 totals 13 residues. Between the trimmed V and J ends, which lost 6 bases and 4 bases, there was a span of 10 bases. Germline V gene lookup returns CDR1 LGHDT and CDR2 YNNKEL (reference sequence). The CDR3 protein is CASSRTEYNEQFF. The CDR3 DNA is TGTGCCAGCAGTCGGACTGAATACAATGAGCAGTTCTTC.

The chain uses TRBV21-1 and TRBJ2-7; TRBD1, the table's D call, was not compared with the DNA. TRBV21-1 is noted as a pseudogene. The CDR3 extends over 16 amino acids. The CDR3 spells CASIPRGQDPRCEQYF. In DNA, the CDR3 is TGTGCCAGCATCCCCAGGGGACAGGACCCGCGGTGCGAGCAGTACTTC.

This clone came up once. The J gene is TRBJ2-7, the V gene TRBV29-1; 10 bases are shared with TRBD1. V lost 0 bases to trimming and J lost 0 bases; unmatched junction nucleotides: 5. Per the germline V gene, CDR1 is SQVTM and CDR2 is ANQGSEA. The CDR3 contains 16 residues. DNA of the CDR3: TGCAGCGTTGAAGAACCGGACAGGGGGTCCTCCTACGAGCAGTACTTC. It translates to CSVEEPDRGSSYEQYF.

This clone was detected only once. The rearrangement uses TRBV11-2 and TRBJ2-1; D perhaps matches TRBD2 (6 bases). In germline, CDR1 is SGHAT, CDR2 FQNNGV. The CDR3 has 14 amino acids. V lost 1 base and J lost 3, with 7 bases in between. The CDR3 sequence: CASSLAGLYNEQFF. As DNA, the CDR3 is TGTGCCAGCAGCTTAGCGGGACTCTACAATGAGCAGTTCTTC.

The V call is TRBV12-3 or TRBV12-4, the J call TRBJ2-3; 7 nucleotides align to TRBD1. V trimming: 4 bases; J trimming: 5 bases; junction bases outside the gene matches: 3. This CDR3 is 13 amino acids long. In DNA, the CDR3 is TGTGCCAGCAGTTCTGCAGGGGGAGATACGCAGTATTTT. It codes for CASSSAGGDTQYF.